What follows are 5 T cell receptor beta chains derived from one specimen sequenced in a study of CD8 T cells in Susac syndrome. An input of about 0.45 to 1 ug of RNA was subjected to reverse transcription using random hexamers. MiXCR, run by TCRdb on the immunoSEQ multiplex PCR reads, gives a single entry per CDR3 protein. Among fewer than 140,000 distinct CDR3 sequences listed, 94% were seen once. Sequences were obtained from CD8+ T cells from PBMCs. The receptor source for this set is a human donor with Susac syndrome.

The CDR3 loop is CASSPSMHEQYF. Here the CDR3 DNA reads TGTGCCAGCAGCCCGAGTATGCACGAGCAGTACTTC. The chain recombines TRBV14 with TRBJ2-7; D not resolved. Germline V lookup: CDR1 SGHDN, CDR2 FVKESK. The V gene lost 4 bases and the J gene lost 5 bases, with 9 bases spanning the gap. The CDR3 sequence is 12 residues long. Full variable domain (outside the CDR3, taken from reference TRBV14 and TRBJ2-7): EAGVTQFPSHSVIEKGQTVTLRCDPISGHDNLYWYRRVMGKEIKFLLHFVKESKQDESGMPNNRFLAERTGGTYSTLKVQPAELEDSGVYFCASSPSMHEQYFGPGTRLTVT.

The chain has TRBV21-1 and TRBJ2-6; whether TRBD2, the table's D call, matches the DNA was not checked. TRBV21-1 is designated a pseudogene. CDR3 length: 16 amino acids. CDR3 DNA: TGTGCCAGCAAGGGCAAACCCGTCTCTGGGGCCAACGTCCTGACTTTC. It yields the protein CASKGKPVSGANVLTF.

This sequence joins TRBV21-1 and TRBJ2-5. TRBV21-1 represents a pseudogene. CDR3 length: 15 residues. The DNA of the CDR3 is TGTGCCAGCAGCAAAGTTAGGACCCAGTTAGTGACCCAGTACTTC. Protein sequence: CASSKVRTQLVTQYF.

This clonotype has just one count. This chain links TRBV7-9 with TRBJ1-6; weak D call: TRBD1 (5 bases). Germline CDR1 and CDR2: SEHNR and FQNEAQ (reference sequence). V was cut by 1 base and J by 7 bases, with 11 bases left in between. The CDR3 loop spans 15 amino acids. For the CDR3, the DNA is TGTGCCAGCAGCTTAGTGGGGGACGCCAATTCACCCCTCCACTTT. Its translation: CASSLVGDANSPLHF.

The CDR3 sequence: CASTLKVNGNQPQHF. DNA of the CDR3: TGCGCCAGCACCTTGAAGGTGAATGGGAATCAGCCCCAGCATTTT. The rearrangement uses TRBV4-1 and TRBJ1-5; the D is unclear. CDR1 and CDR2 from the germline V gene are MGHRA and YSYEKL. The V and J ends lost 7 bases and 4 bases respectively, with 17 bases between them. CDR3 length: 15 residues.